A single sample gave rise to the 11 T cell receptor beta chains below, sequenced in a study of shared clonotypes between healthy human individuals. Some clones are missing from TCRdb's copy, which holds only in-frame ones; the method was immunoSEQ multiplex PCR. This sample yields just over 2,000,000 clones, of which 85% to 95% are seen a single time; 0.1% to 0.15% belongs to the top ten. The source material was naive CD4+ T cells sorted from blood. Subset: CD45RA+ positively selected. The receptors were sampled from a man between 18 and 35 years old in good health.

V gene TRBV28 combines with J gene TRBJ1-5, with 7 bases that match TRBD1. The CDR3 has 14 amino acids. CDR1 is MDHEN and CDR2 is SYDVKM in the germline V gene. Trimming took 6 bases from V and 6 from J; bases not matched to a gene: 8. Here the CDR3 reads CASREEGALQPQHF. CDR3 sequence (DNA): TGTGCCAGCAGAGAGGAGGGGGCCCTTCAGCCCCAGCATTTT. Drawing the rest from reference TRBV28 and TRBJ1-5, the complete variable domain is DVKVTQSSRYLVKRTGEKVFLECVQDMDHENMFWYRQDPGLGLRLIYFSYDVKMKEKGDIPEGYSVSREKKERFSLILESASTNQTSMYLCASREEGALQPQHFGDGTRLSIL.

Notes on this clone: Other DNA sequences in this specimen translate into the identical CDR3. The chain is built from TRBV2 and TRBJ1-5; 9 bases map to TRBD1. The germline CDR1 and CDR2 sequences are SNHLY and FYNNEI. With 6 bases clipped from V and 2 bases from J, the junction kept 5 bases outside the gene matches. The CDR3 contains 15 residues. CDR3 sequence: CASRLDRGGNQPQHF. CDR3 bases: TGTGCCAGCAGATTAGACAGGGGGGGCAATCAGCCCCAGCATTTT. The entire variable domain, with the rest obtained from reference TRBV2 and TRBJ1-5, is as follows: EPEVTQTPSHQVTQMGQEVILRCVPISNHLYFYWYRQILGQKVEFLVSFYNNEISEKSEIFDDQFSVERPDGSNFTLKIRSTKLEDSAMYFCASRLDRGGNQPQHFGDGTRLSIL.

With regard to this clone: Other DNA sequences in the same sample also yield this CDR3. V usage is TRBV30 and J usage is TRBJ2-7; D is perhaps TRBD1 (5 bases). Germline V gene lookup returns CDR1 GTSNPN and CDR2 SVGIG (reference sequence). V was shortened by 3 bases and J by 4 bases, with 7 bases between the two germline ends. The CDR3 is made up of 11 amino acids. CDR3 protein: CAWSTGYEQYF. CDR3 nucleotides: TGTGCCTGGAGCACAGGATACGAGCAGTACTTC.

The rearrangement links TRBV6-5 to TRBJ1-5; D gene ambiguous. Trimming removed 0 bases from V and 6 bases from J, with 6 bases in between. Germline CDR1 reads MNHEY; CDR2 reads SVGAGI. The CDR3 covers 13 residues. The CDR3 DNA reads TGTGCCAGCAGTTACTCAGCCACTCAGCCCCAGCATTTT. Its protein is CASSYSATQPQHF.

This chain joins TRBV30 and TRBJ1-6; maybe TRBD1 (5 bases). The V gene's germline CDR1 is GTSNPN and CDR2 SVGIG (reference sequence). V was clipped by 8 bases and J by 10 bases, with 15 bases between them. The CDR3 is 12 residues long. CDR3 in DNA: TGTGCCGGCAGGGATTCAAAATCACCCCTCCACTTT. Translating it yields CAGRDSKSPLHF.

The chain couples TRBV5-1 to TRBJ2-7; unclear D gene. CDR1 SGHRS and CDR2 YFSETQ come from the germline V gene. The V and J ends lost 5 bases and 3 bases respectively, with 21 bases between them. The CDR3 covers 16 residues. CDR3 in amino acids: CASSPVGHRANYEQYF. The CDR3 region has the DNA TGCGCCAGCAGTCCAGTGGGCCACCGGGCGAACTACGAGCAGTACTTC.

The chain combines TRBV28 with TRBJ1-6, with TRBD1 identical over 7 bases. The CDR3 length is 15 residues. J was trimmed by 7 bases and V by 6 bases; bases with no gene match: 9. CDR1 is MDHEN, CDR2 SYDVKM, per germline. For the CDR3, the DNA is TGTGCCAGCAGATATCGACAGGGCGCGAATTCACCCCTCCACTTT. This encodes CASRYRQGANSPLHF.

The V call is TRBV4-3, the J call TRBJ1-4; D gene unclear. This CDR3 spans 14 amino acids. Germline CDR1 and CDR2: LGHNA and YSLEER. Between the trimmed V and J ends, which lost 3 bases and 5 bases, there was a span of 10 bases. The CDR3 reads CASSQSDLNEKLFF. The DNA of the CDR3 is TGCGCCAGCAGCCAGTCGGACCTCAATGAAAAACTGTTTTTT.

Of note for this clone: Other nucleotide sequences from this sample produce the same CDR3. The chain is built from TRBV5-1 and TRBJ2-5; TRBD1 matches at 7 bases. Germline loops: CDR1 SGHRS, CDR2 YFSETQ. The CDR3 loop spans 15 amino acids. With 0 bases clipped from V and 0 bases from J, the junction kept 2 bases outside the gene matches. CDR3 nucleotides: TGCGCCAGCAGCTTGGGACAGGGCGACCAAGAGACCCAGTACTTC. This encodes CASSLGQGDQETQYF.

V is TRBV5-1 and J is TRBJ2-2, with D perhaps TRBD2 (6 bases). The CDR3 is made up of 17 amino acids. The germline V gene encodes CDR1 SGHRS and CDR2 YFSETQ. With 5 bases removed from V and 4 bases from J, the gap between germline ends came to 21 bases. DNA of the CDR3: TGCGCCAGCAGACCCCCAGCGGGCGGCCTAAGCACCGGGGAGCTGTTTTTT. Its protein product is CASRPPAGGLSTGELFF.

With regard to this clone: This sample includes further DNA sequences coding for the same CDR3. The chain is built from TRBV30 and TRBJ1-5, with D possibly TRBD1 on 5 matching bases. With 3 bases removed from V and 7 bases from J, the gap between germline ends came to 13 bases. Germline V gives CDR1 GTSNPN, CDR2 SVGIG (reference sequence). The length of the CDR3 is 13 residues. The CDR3 protein is CAWSSGGRQPQHF. DNA of the CDR3: TGTGCCTGGAGCTCGGGGGGAAGGCAGCCCCAGCATTTT.